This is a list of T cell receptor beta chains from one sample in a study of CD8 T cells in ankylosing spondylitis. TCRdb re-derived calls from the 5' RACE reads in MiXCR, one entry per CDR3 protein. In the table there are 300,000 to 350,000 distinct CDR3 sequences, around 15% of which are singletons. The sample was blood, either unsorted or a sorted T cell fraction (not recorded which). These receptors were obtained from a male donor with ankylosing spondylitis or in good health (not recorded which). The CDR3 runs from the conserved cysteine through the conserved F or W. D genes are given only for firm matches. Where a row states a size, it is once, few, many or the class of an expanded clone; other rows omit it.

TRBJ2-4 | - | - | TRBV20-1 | CSARDPQGLGNIQYF | TGCAGTGCTAGAGATCCCCAGGGGCTGGGAAACATTCAGTACTTC
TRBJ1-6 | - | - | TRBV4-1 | CASSVRERNSPLHF | TGCGCCAGCAGTGTAAGAGAGAGGAATTCACCCCTCCACTTT
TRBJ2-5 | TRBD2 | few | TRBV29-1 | CSVEVAGGQETQYF | TGCAGCGTTGAGGTAGCGGGAGGCCAAGAGACCCAGTACTTC
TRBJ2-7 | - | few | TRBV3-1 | CASSQRKEQYF | TGTGCCAGCAGCCAACGGAAGGAGCAGTACTTC
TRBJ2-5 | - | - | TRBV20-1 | CSARDLLEPLETQYF | TGCAGTGCTAGAGATCTCTTGGAACCCCTAGAGACCCAGTACTTC
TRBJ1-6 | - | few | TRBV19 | CASSIPGNSALHF | TGTGCCAGTAGTATTCCCGGGAATTCGGCCCTCCACTTT
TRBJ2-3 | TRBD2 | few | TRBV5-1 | CASSLEAGDTDTQYF | TGCGCCAGCAGCTTGGAAGCGGGGGATACAGATACGCAGTATTTT
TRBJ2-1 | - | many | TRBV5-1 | CASSLDKPPSYNEQFF | TGCGCCAGCAGCTTGGACAAACCCCCTTCCTACAATGAGCAGTTCTTC
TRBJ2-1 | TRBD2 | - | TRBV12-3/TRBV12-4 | CASIRTSGDNEQFF | TGTGCCAGCATTAGGACTAGCGGAGACAATGAGCAGTTCTTC
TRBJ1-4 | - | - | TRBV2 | CASSGQRLTNEKLFF | TGTGCCAGCAGTGGACAGAGACTAACTAATGAAAAACTGTTTTTT
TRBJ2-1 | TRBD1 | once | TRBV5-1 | CATSQGAFLYNEQFF | TGCGCCACCAGCCAGGGGGCGTTTCTCTACAATGAGCAGTTCTTC
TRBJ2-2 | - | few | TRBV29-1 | CSGRDSNTGELFF | TGCAGCGGGCGGGACAGTAACACCGGGGAGCTGTTTTTT
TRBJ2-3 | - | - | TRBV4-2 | CASSQVLANGGDTQYF | TGTGCCAGCAGCCAAGTATTAGCGAATGGTGGAGATACGCAGTATTTT
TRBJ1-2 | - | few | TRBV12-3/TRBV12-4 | CASSLSQGYGYTF | TGTGCCAGCAGTTTAAGCCAGGGCTATGGCTACACCTTC
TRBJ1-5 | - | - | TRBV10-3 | CAISEAGDNQPQHF | TGTGCCATCAGTGAAGCCGGGGACAATCAGCCCCAGCATTTT
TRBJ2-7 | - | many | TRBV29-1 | CSVGTSSSYEQYF | TGCAGCGTCGGGACTTCGAGCTCCTACGAGCAGTACTTC
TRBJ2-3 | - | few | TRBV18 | CASSPYRDTQYF | TGTGCCAGCTCACCCTACAGAGATACGCAGTATTTT
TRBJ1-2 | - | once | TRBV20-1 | CSARDHRNYGYTF | TGCAGTGCTAGAGACCACAGAAACTATGGCTACACCTTC
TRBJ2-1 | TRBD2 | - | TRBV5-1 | CASSLAGGGSFNEQFF | TGCGCCAGCAGCTTGGCCGGCGGGGGAAGTTTTAATGAGCAGTTCTTC
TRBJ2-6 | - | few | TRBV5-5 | CASTRGSGANVLTF | TGTGCCAGCACTAGGGGCTCTGGGGCCAACGTCCTGACTTTC
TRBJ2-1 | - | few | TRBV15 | CATSRPSNHFSGTSYNEQFF | TGTGCCACCAGCAGACCCTCGAACCATTTTTCCGGGACTTCTTACAATGAGCAGTTCTTC
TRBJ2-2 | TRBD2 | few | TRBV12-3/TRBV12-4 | CASSSAGTSRVTGELFF | TGTGCCAGCAGTTCGGCGGGGACTAGCCGGGTCACCGGGGAGCTGTTTTTT
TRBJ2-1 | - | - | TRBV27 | CASLPGPSYNEQFF | TGTGCCAGCCTACCGGGTCCATCCTACAATGAGCAGTTCTTC
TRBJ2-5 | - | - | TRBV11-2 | CASSPVGETQYF | TGTGCCAGCAGCCCTGTTGGAGAGACCCAGTACTTC
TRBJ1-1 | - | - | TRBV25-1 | CASKGSTEAFF | TGTGCCAGCAAAGGGAGCACTGAAGCTTTCTTT
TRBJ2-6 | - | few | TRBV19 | CASSSRNSGANVLTF | TGTGCCAGTAGTTCGAGGAACTCTGGGGCCAACGTCCTGACTTTC
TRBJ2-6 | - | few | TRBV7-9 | CASSLGGGANVLTF | TGTGCCAGCAGCTTAGGTGGTGGGGCCAACGTCCTGACTTTC
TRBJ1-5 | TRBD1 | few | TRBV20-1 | CSALIDRARVGNQPQHF | TGCAGTGCATTGATTGACAGGGCCCGCGTGGGTAATCAGCCCCAGCATTTT
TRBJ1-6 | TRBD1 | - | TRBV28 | CASRRDRGSSPLHF | TGTGCCAGCAGACGGGACAGGGGAAGTTCACCCCTCCACTTT
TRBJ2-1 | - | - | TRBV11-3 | CASSLIQGGEQFF | TGTGCCAGCAGCTTAATCCAGGGAGGTGAGCAGTTCTTC
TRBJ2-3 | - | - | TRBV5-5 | CASSPRGFPDTQYF | TGTGCCAGCAGCCCGAGGGGATTTCCAGATACGCAGTATTTT
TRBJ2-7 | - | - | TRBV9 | CASSPALGSYYEQYF | TGTGCCAGCAGCCCTGCCCTAGGGTCTTACTACGAGCAGTACTTC
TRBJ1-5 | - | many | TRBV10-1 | CASSDDPNQPQHF | TGCGCCAGCAGCGATGACCCCAATCAGCCCCAGCATTTT
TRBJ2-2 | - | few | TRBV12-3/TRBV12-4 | CASSSPGTGFAGELFF | TGTGCCAGCAGTTCACCGGGTACAGGGTTCGCCGGGGAGCTGTTTTTT
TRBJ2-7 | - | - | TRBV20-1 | CSALGLQDREQYF | TGCAGTGCCCTGGGACTTCAAGACCGCGAGCAGTACTTC
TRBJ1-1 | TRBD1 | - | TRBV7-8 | CASSWDRGGSTEAFF | TGTGCCAGCAGCTGGGACAGGGGGGGGAGCACTGAAGCTTTCTTT
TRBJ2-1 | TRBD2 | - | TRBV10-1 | CASASTGTTEQFF | TGCGCCAGCGCCTCGACCGGGACTACGGAGCAGTTCTTC
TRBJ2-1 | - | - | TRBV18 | CASSPGGGTSSYNEHFF | TGTGCCAGCTCACCGGGAGGGGGGACTTCCTCCTACAATGAGCACTTCTTC
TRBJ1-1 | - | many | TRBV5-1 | CASGPGERTEAFF | TGCGCCAGCGGCCCAGGGGAGCGAACTGAAGCTTTCTTT
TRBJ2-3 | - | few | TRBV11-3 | CASSLDLPDTDTQYF | TGTGCCAGCAGCTTAGATCTCCCAGACACAGATACGCAGTATTTT
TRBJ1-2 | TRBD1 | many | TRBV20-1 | CSATGQASNYGYTF | TGCAGTGCTACCGGACAGGCATCTAACTATGGCTACACCTTC
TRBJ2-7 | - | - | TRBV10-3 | CAISERETYEQYF | TGTGCCATCAGTGAACGGGAAACCTACGAGCAGTACTTC
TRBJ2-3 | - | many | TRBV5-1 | CASSLGGGAKRDTQYF | TGCGCCAGCAGCTTGGGAGGTGGGGCAAAGAGAGATACGCAGTATTTT
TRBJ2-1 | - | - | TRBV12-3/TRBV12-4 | CASSLGGGNSNEQFF | TGTGCCAGCAGTTTGGGCGGGGGCAACTCCAATGAGCAGTTCTTC
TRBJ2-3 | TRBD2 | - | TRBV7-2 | CASSSELAGGGDTQYF | TGTGCCAGCAGCTCGGAACTAGCGGGAGGCGGAGATACGCAGTATTTT
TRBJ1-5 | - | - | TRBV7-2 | CASSSPGGGQPQHF | TGTGCCAGCAGCTCCCCTGGGGGCGGTCAGCCCCAGCATTTT
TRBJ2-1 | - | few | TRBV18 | CASSQARFRNEQFF | TGTGCCAGCTCACAAGCCCGATTTAGGAATGAGCAGTTCTTC
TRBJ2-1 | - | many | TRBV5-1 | CASSLVGRETDEQFF | TGCGCCAGCAGCTTGGTAGGTCGGGAGACCGATGAGCAGTTCTTC
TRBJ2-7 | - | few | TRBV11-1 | CASSAHGTSYEQYF | TGTGCCAGCAGCGCACACGGGACGTCCTACGAGCAGTACTTC
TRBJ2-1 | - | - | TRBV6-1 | CASSEGRNEQFF | TGTGCCAGCAGTGAAGGTCGGAATGAGCAGTTCTTC
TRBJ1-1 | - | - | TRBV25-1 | CASSEYLSNTEAFF | TGTGCCAGCAGTGAATATCTGTCGAACACTGAAGCTTTCTTT
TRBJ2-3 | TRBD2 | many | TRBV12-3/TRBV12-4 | CASSDLFSGGNTDTQYF | TGTGCCAGCAGCGACCTTTTTAGCGGGGGTAACACAGATACGCAGTATTTT
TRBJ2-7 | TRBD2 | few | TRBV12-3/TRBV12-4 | CASSSGTSGSLWEQYF | TGTGCCAGCAGTTCCGGAACTAGCGGGAGTTTGTGGGAGCAGTACTTC
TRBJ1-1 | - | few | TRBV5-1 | CASSLAQGTEAFF | TGCGCCAGCAGCTTGGCCCAGGGAACTGAAGCTTTCTTT
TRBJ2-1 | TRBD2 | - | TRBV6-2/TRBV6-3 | CASSRTIGTSSQTGYNEQFF | TGTGCCAGCAGCCGAACCATTGGGACTAGCTCGCAGACGGGCTACAATGAGCAGTTCTTC
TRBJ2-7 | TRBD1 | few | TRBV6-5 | CASSYSGTGRGSYEQYF | TGTGCCAGCAGTTACTCGGGGACAGGCCGCGGTTCCTACGAGCAGTACTTC
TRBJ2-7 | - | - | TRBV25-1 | CASSELGGGTYEQYF | TGTGCCAGCAGTGAATTGGGGGGAGGTACCTACGAGCAGTACTTC